This T cell receptor (beta chain) is from a study of T cell responses to AZD1222 COVID-19 vaccine. Study in general: Second doses that came at about 4 or about 12 weeks were put together.

Points from the study as a whole: Nearly half of spike-specific TCRs reportedly target variant regions that are unmutated in the B.1.351 and B.1.1.7 variants. In a largely white British group with more females than males, clonal diversity was possibly underestimated. Dominant at 160-218 and 743-854, vaccine-associated CD4 TCRs also spanned spike.

Profiled with immunoSEQ multiplex PCR; TCRdb holds only in-frame clones, not every one. This repertoire shows 100,000 to 150,000 clones, 88% found once; its top ten account for roughly 7.4%. This CDR3 is 13 amino acids long. In germline, CDR1 is SEHNR, CDR2 FQNEAQ (reference sequence). Trimming left V 7 bases short and J 3 bases short, with 11 bases between. Comment on this clone: Its antigen is not identified.

Sequencing was performed on peripheral blood, taken on day 0 of AZD1222 vaccination. The receptor was derived from an adult in good health. This sequence joins TRBV7-9 and TRBJ2-3, with D perhaps assigned TRBD1 or TRBD2 (5 bases each). CDR3 DNA: TGTGCCAGCACCCACTGGGGGACAGATACGCAGTATTTT. Translating it yields CASTHWGTDTQYF.